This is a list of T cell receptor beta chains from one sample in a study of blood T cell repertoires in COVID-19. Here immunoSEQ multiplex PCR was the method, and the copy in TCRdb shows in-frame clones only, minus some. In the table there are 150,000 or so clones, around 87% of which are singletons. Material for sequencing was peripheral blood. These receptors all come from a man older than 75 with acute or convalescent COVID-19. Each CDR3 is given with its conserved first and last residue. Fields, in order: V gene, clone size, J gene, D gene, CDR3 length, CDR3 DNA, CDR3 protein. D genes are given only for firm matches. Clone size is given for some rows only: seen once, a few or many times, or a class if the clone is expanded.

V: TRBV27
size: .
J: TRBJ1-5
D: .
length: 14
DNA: TGTGCCAGCAGTTTATCGAGGGCGCATCAGCCCCAGCATTTT
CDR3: CASSLSRAHQPQHF

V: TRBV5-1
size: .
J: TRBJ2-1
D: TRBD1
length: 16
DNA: TGCGCCAGCAGCTGGACCGGGACAGAGACCTACAATGAGCAGTTCTTC
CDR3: CASSWTGTETYNEQFF

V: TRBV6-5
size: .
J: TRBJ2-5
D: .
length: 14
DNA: TGTGCCAGCAGCCCGCAGGTGTACCAAGAGACCCAGTACTTC
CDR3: CASSPQVYQETQYF

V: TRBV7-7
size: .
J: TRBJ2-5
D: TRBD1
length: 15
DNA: TGTGCCAGCAGCTTGCGGACAGGGCTTCAAGAGACCCAGTACTTC
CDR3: CASSLRTGLQETQYF

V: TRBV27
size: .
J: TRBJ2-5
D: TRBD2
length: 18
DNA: TGTGCCAGCAGTTTAAGGTCTAGCGGGGGGGCGGAACAAGAGACCCAGTACTTC
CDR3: CASSLRSSGGAEQETQYF

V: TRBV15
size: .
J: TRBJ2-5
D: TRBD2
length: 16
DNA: TGTGCCACCAGCAGAGGAGTAGCGGGGGGTGGAGAGACCCAGTACTTC
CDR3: CATSRGVAGGGETQYF

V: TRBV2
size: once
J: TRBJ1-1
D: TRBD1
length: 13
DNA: TGTGCCAGCAAACAGGGGAAGAGGACTGAAGCTTTCTTT
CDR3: CASKQGKRTEAFF

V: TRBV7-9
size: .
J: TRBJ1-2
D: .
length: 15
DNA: TGTGCCAGCAGCTTAGCGCAGGGTCAGAGCTATGGCTACACCTTC
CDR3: CASSLAQGQSYGYTF

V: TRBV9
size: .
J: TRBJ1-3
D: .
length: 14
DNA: TGTGCCAGCAGCGAGGGGTACTCTGGAAACACCATATATTTT
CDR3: CASSEGYSGNTIYF

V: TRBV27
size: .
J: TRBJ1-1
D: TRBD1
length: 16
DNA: TGTGCCAGCAGTCTCCGGGGACAGGGGTTGAACACTGAAGCTTTCTTT
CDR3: CASSLRGQGLNTEAFF

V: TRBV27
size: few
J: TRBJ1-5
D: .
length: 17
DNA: TGTGCCAGCAGTCCCTTGACGGGCCGGGGGGGCAATCAGCCCCAGCATTTT
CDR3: CASSPLTGRGGNQPQHF

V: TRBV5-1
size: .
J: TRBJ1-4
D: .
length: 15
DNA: TGCGCCAGCAGCTTTAGGCAGGGGAAAACTGAAAAACTGTTTTTT
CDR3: CASSFRQGKTEKLFF

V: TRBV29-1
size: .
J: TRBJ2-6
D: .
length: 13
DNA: TGCAGCGTTGACCTCTCTGGGGCCAACGTCCTGACTTTC
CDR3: CSVDLSGANVLTF

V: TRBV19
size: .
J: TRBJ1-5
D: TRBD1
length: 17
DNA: TGTGCCAGTACCGGGTTGGCAGGGGGCCTGGATAATCAGCCCCAGCATTTT
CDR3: CASTGLAGGLDNQPQHF

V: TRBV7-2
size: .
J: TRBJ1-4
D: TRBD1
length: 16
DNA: TGTGCCAGCAGCAGAACCGGGACAGGGCCCAATGAAAAACTGTTTTTT
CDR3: CASSRTGTGPNEKLFF

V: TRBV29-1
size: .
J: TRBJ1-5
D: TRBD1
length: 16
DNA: TGCAGCGCCCCGGACAGGGGATCGCGGGGCAATCAGCCCCAGCATTTT
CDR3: CSAPDRGSRGNQPQHF

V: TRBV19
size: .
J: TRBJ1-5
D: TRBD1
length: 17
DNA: TGTGCCAGTAGTTTAGCGGACAGGAGACGAGGAAATCAGCCCCAGCATTTT
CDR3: CASSLADRRRGNQPQHF

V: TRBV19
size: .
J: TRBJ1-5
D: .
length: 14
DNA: TGTGCCAGTAGTATAGGAGCTAGCAATCAGCCCCAGCATTTT
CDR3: CASSIGASNQPQHF

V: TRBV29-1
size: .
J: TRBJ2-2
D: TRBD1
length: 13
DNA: TGCAGCGTAGGACAGGGATGGGCCGGGGAGCTGTTTTTT
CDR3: CSVGQGWAGELFF

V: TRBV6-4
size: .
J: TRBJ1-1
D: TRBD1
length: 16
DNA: TGTGCCAGCAGTGAAGAACCGGGACAGGGGTCTTCTGAAGCTTTCTTT
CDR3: CASSEEPGQGSSEAFF

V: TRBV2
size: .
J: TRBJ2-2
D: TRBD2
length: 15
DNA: TGTGCCAGCAGACCAGGGGCGGGAGGTGCCGGGGAGCTGTTTTTT
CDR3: CASRPGAGGAGELFF

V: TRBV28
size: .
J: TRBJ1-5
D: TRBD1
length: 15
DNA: TGTGCCAGCAGCTTAGGAGGGACAGTAAATCAGCCCCAGCATTTT
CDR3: CASSLGGTVNQPQHF

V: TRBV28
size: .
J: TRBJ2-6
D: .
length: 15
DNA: TGTGCCAGCATCCCGCGGGGATACGGGGCCAACGTCCTGACTTTC
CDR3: CASIPRGYGANVLTF

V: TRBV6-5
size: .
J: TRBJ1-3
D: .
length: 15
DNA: TGTGCCAGCAGCCACCCCAGTCCCTCTGGAAACACCATATATTTT
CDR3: CASSHPSPSGNTIYF

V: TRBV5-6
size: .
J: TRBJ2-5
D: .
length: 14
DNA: TGTGCCAGCAGCTTGATCGGGCAGGGAGAGACCCAGTACTTC
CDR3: CASSLIGQGETQYF